One and the same sample provided the 29 T cell receptor beta chains below, sequenced in a study of T cells in Graves' hyperthyroidism and ophthalmopathy. Amplification targeted TCR beta CDR3 regions from RNA transcripts. An initial round of RT-PCR targeting the TCR CDR3 relied on the HTBI primer set. TCRdb processed the multiplex PCR reads anew with MiXCR; each CDR3 protein has one entry. The sample holds approximately 400,000 distinct CDR3 sequences, 15% to 20% seen once. The sequenced sample was blood. These receptors all stem from a woman under 30 with Graves' hyperthyroidism.

The V gene is TRBV5-1, the J gene TRBJ1-6; D not certain. The germline V gene has CDR1 SGHRS and CDR2 YFSETQ. The CDR3 contains 15 residues. The V and J ends lost 4 bases and 4 bases respectively, with 12 bases between them. CDR3 sequence: CASSQKDGYNSPLHF. The CDR3 DNA reads TGCGCCAGCAGCCAGAAGGACGGTTATAATTCACCCCTCCACTTT.

This clonotype was detected ten times or more. V usage is TRBV28 and J usage is TRBJ2-7; possible D gene TRBD2, 5 bases. This CDR3 has 15 amino acids. With 7 bases removed from V and 4 bases from J, the gap between germline ends came to 20 bases. Germline CDR1 and CDR2: MDHEN and SYDVKM. The CDR3 bases are TGTGCCAGCAACTCTGGAGGCTTACACTTGTACGAGCAGTACTTC. Amino acid sequence: CASNSGGLHLYEQYF.

Ten or more counts support this clonotype. The V gene is TRBV19, the J gene TRBJ1-1; 9 nucleotides align to TRBD1. V shed 3 bases and J 12 bases; nucleotides not matched to a gene: 8. Germline CDR1 reads LNHDA; CDR2 reads SQIVND (reference sequence). CDR3 length: 13 amino acids. CDR3 sequence reads: CASSMGQGIGSFF. In nucleotides, the CDR3 is TGTGCCAGTAGTATGGGACAGGGAATTGGGTCTTTCTTT.

Points on this clonotype: Possible read error: a much larger clone is one base away. The conserved final phenylalanine or tryptophan is absent from the CDR3, which likely points to a read error. This chain links TRBV5-1 with TRBJ2-7, with D unresolved. The CDR3 runs to 14 residues. The germline gives CDR1 SGHRS, CDR2 YFSETQ. V was shortened by 3 bases and J by 0 bases, with 10 bases between the two germline ends. The CDR3 loop is CASSSHGLSYEQYY. The CDR3 DNA sequence: TGCGCCAGCAGCTCCCACGGCCTCTCCTACGAGCAGTACTAC.

This clonotype appeared many times. V and J are TRBV20-1 and TRBJ1-1; D might be TRBD1 (6 bases). V shed 4 bases and J shed 1 base, with 13 bases lying between them. This CDR3 region has 14 residues. Germline V gene data show CDR1 as DFQATT and CDR2 as SNEGSKA (reference sequence). In DNA, the CDR3 is TGCAGTGCTACAGGGGTGAAAACGAACACTGAAGCTTTCTTT. Protein product: CSATGVKTNTEAFF.

In this sample, this clonotype turned up many times. The chain combines TRBV18 with TRBJ1-2; no reliable D call. This CDR3 has 13 amino acids. Trimming left V 0 bases short and J 8 bases short, with 10 bases between. The V gene's germline CDR1 is KGHSH and CDR2 LQKENI. The CDR3 loop reads CASSPPNGVGYTF. The DNA of the CDR3 is TGTGCCAGCTCACCACCGAACGGGGTCGGCTACACCTTC.

The V gene is TRBV7-9, the J gene TRBJ1-1; D uncertain. Germline V gene lookup returns CDR1 SEHNR and CDR2 FQNEAQ (reference sequence). Trimming removed 1 base at V and 3 bases at J, with 12 bases between. This CDR3 comprises 15 residues. CDR3 sequence reads: CASSLEAHPDTEAFF. The CDR3 DNA follows: TGTGCCAGCAGCTTAGAAGCGCATCCAGACACTGAAGCTTTCTTT.

This clonotype appeared many times. This chain connects TRBV28 to TRBJ1-1; D possibly corresponds to TRBD1 (5 bases). CDR1 is MDHEN, CDR2 SYDVKM, per germline. The CDR3 spans 13 residues. V lost 5 bases and J 8 bases, leaving 15 bases between the germline ends. The CDR3 DNA sequence: TGTGCCAGCAGTATTCTACAGGTATCCGAAGCTTTCTTT. Its protein product is CASSILQVSEAFF.

This clonotype was counted at least ten times. This chain connects TRBV7-9 to TRBJ1-2, with 7 bases lining up with TRBD1. Trimming removed 6 bases from V and 4 bases from J; junction bases left unmatched: 5. The CDR3 covers 13 residues. Germline CDR1 and CDR2: SEHNR and FQNEAQ (reference sequence). This chain's CDR3 is CASSFGTVYGYTF. CDR3 DNA: TGTGCCAGCAGTTTCGGGACAGTCTATGGCTACACCTTC.

This clonotype was seen more than once but under ten times. The chain uses TRBV27 and TRBJ1-6, with D unclear. CDR1 MNHEY and CDR2 SMNVEV come from the germline V gene (reference sequence). V was clipped by 5 bases and J by 0 bases, with 11 bases between them. The CDR3 length is 16 residues. CDR3 in amino acids: CASSGSLSSYNSPLHF. The DNA for the CDR3 is TGTGCCAGCAGTGGGTCTCTGAGCTCCTATAATTCACCCCTCCACTTT.

This clonotype was counted many times. The chain has TRBV13 and TRBJ1-1; a weak D match, TRBD1 (6 bases). The V and J ends lost 5 bases and 11 bases respectively, with 12 bases between them. The CDR3 is made up of 11 amino acids. Germline V CDR1 and CDR2: PRHDT, FYEKMQ (reference sequence). This CDR3 reads CASSNRDGAFF. The CDR3 bases are TGTGCCAGCAGCAACAGGGACGGGGCTTTCTTT.

This chain joins TRBV12-3 or TRBV12-4 and TRBJ2-5; the D is unclear. The CDR3 has 14 residues. V lost 6 bases to trimming and J lost 2 bases, with 13 bases between them. CDR3 sequence (DNA): TGTGCCAGCAGCCGACCCGGGCTTCAAGAGACCCAGTACTTC. Translating it yields CASSRPGLQETQYF.

This clonotype appeared once. This chain joins TRBV12-5 and TRBJ1-1; no definite D call. Trimming shortened V by 3 bases and J by 5 bases, and 16 bases separated the two germline ends. From germline, CDR1 is LGHNT and CDR2 FRNRAP. The CDR3 has 15 residues. This CDR3 reads CASGFQLGSYTEAFF. The CDR3 DNA reads as TGTGCTAGTGGTTTCCAATTAGGAAGTTATACTGAAGCTTTCTTT. Variable domain in full (rest from reference TRBV12-5 and TRBJ1-1): DARVTQTPRHKVTEMGQEVTMRCQPILGHNTVFWYRQTMMQGLELLAYFRNRAPLDDSGMPKDRFSAEMPDATLATLKIQPSEPRDSAVYFCASGFQLGSYTEAFFGQGTRLTVV.

This clonotype appeared a few times. The V gene is TRBV12-3 or TRBV12-4, the J gene TRBJ2-2; 8 positions agree with TRBD1. This CDR3 spans 14 amino acids. V lost 3 bases to trimming and J lost 8 bases; unmatched junction nucleotides: 5. CDR3 in DNA: TGTGCCAGCAGTTTGACAGGGGTTTGGGGGGAGCTGTTTTTT. Residues: CASSLTGVWGELFF.

This clonotype was seen ten or more times. For the CDR3, the DNA is TGTGCCAGCAGTTGGGCAGCAAATCAGCCCCAGCATTTT. This gives the protein CASSWAANQPQHF. The rearrangement joins TRBV12-3 or TRBV12-4 to TRBJ1-5; D remains ambiguous. Trimming left V 4 bases short and J 4 bases short, with 8 bases between. The CDR3 extends over 13 amino acids.

The rearrangement joins TRBV12-3 or TRBV12-4 to TRBJ1-1; D perhaps matches TRBD1 (5 bases). Deletions cut 6 bases from V and 0 bases from J, with 17 bases between. This CDR3 comprises 16 residues. This CDR3 reads CASSPGTRTVNTEAFF. CDR3 bases: TGTGCCAGCAGCCCTGGGACGCGGACGGTGAACACTGAAGCTTTCTTT.

This clonotype came up a few times. This chain connects TRBV7-2 to TRBJ1-2; tentatively, D is TRBD1 (5 bases). The V end lost 5 bases, the J end lost 7 bases, and 17 bases lay between the germline ends. The CDR3 has 14 residues. Per germline, CDR1 SGHTA and CDR2 FQGNSA. CDR3 DNA: TGTGCCAGCAGCCACGACAGCCTGGCGAGTGGCTACACCTTC. This encodes CASSHDSLASGYTF.

This clonotype appeared many times. V gene TRBV12-3 or TRBV12-4 combines with J gene TRBJ1-3; D gene ambiguous. V was trimmed by 3 bases and J by 3 bases, leaving 0 bases between them. CDR3 length: 11 amino acids. This CDR3 is CASSFGNTIYF. The CDR3 DNA reads as TGTGCCAGCAGTTTTGGAAACACCATATATTTT.

This clonotype has at least ten counts. V is TRBV11-1 and J is TRBJ1-1; weak D call: TRBD1 (6 bases). V shed 5 bases and J shed 0 bases, with 13 bases lying between them. Per germline, CDR1 SGHAT and CDR2 FQDESV (reference sequence). The CDR3 extends over 15 amino acids. CDR3 sequence (DNA): TGTGCCAGCAGCGTACAAGGACAGCTGAACACTGAAGCTTTCTTT. Its translation is CASSVQGQLNTEAFF.

There are many counts of this clonotype. The V gene is TRBV12-3 or TRBV12-4, the J gene TRBJ1-2; D might be TRBD1 (6 bases). The CDR3 spans 15 residues. V was cut by 3 bases and J by 5 bases, with 16 bases left in between. The CDR3 DNA reads as TGTGCCAGCAGTTTGGGGGCGGGGATCGGTTATGGCTACACCTTC. Its protein product is CASSLGAGIGYGYTF.

Ten or more counts support this clonotype. The CDR3 DNA is TGTGCCAGCAGTCAACACCGGTACACTGAAGCTTTCTTT. Its translation is CASSQHRYTEAFF. The chain carries TRBV11-3 and TRBJ1-1; no clear D gene. The CDR3 contains 13 residues. Germline CDR1 reads SGHNT; CDR2 reads YENEEA. V lost 6 bases and J lost 3, with 11 bases in between. Using reference TRBV11-3 and TRBJ1-1 for the parts outside the CDR3, the full variable domain is EAGVVQSPRYKIIEKKQPVAFWCNPISGHNTLYWYLQNLGQGPELLIRYENEEAVDDSQLPKDRFSAERLKGVDSTLKIQPAELGDSAVYLCASSQHRYTEAFFGQGTRLTVV.

The table lists this clonotype with many counts. The V call is TRBV6-5, the J call TRBJ2-2; 7 nucleotides match TRBD2. The CDR3 runs to 13 residues. With 4 bases clipped from V and 7 bases from J, the junction kept 3 bases outside the gene matches. Germline V lookup: CDR1 MNHEY, CDR2 SVGAGI. In DNA form, the CDR3 reads TGTGCCAGCAGTTCCCCGGGAGGCGGGGAGCTGTTTTTT. Protein sequence: CASSSPGGGELFF.

V usage is TRBV6-1 and J usage is TRBJ1-2; tentatively, D is TRBD1 (6 bases). Looked up from germline, CDR1 is MNHNS and CDR2 is SASEGT. V dropped 3 bases and J dropped 5 bases, with 13 bases sitting between them. The CDR3 is 14 amino acids. CDR3 loop: CASSDPGQFYGYTF. CDR3 in DNA: TGTGCCAGCAGTGACCCCGGACAGTTTTATGGCTACACCTTC.

This clonotype was observed many times. The chain couples TRBV11-2 to TRBJ1-2, with TRBD1 identical over 10 bases. Losses at the gene ends were 5 bases for V and 8 bases for J; bases not matched to a gene: 8. This CDR3 region has 14 residues. Per the germline V gene, CDR1 is SGHAT and CDR2 is FQNNGV. The CDR3 sequence: CASSVRDRGRGYTF. In DNA, the CDR3 is TGTGCCAGCAGCGTCCGGGACAGGGGTCGGGGCTACACCTTC.

This clonotype occurred many times. The chain carries TRBV6-1 and TRBJ2-7; D not certain. CDR1 and CDR2 from the germline V gene are MNHNS and SASEGT. V lost 4 bases and J 0 bases, leaving 10 bases between the germline ends. CDR3 size: 14 residues. The CDR3 sequence is CASSGAGHSYEQYF. The CDR3 coding sequence is TGTGCCAGCAGTGGGGCAGGTCACTCCTACGAGCAGTACTTC.

The chain employs TRBV12-3 or TRBV12-4 and TRBJ1-5; D is unclear. V shed 5 bases and J shed 3 bases, with 14 bases lying between them. This CDR3 region has 15 residues. This CDR3 is CASSLGSVDNQPQHF. The CDR3 bases are TGTGCCAGCAGTCTCGGGTCCGTGGACAATCAGCCCCAGCATTTT.

The V call is TRBV6-4, the J call TRBJ2-3, with D perhaps matching TRBD2 (6 bases). Germline CDR1 MRHNA, CDR2 SNTAGT. The V and J ends lost 2 bases and 2 bases respectively, with 11 bases between them. This CDR3 is 15 amino acids long. The CDR3 spells CASSDGGIHTDTQYF. The DNA for the CDR3 is TGTGCCAGCAGTGACGGCGGGATCCACACAGATACGCAGTATTTT.

Notes on this clonotype: An end of the junction differs from the germline gene, which may be a read error. The chain combines TRBV11-2 with TRBJ1-5; D not resolved. In germline, CDR1 is SGHAT, CDR2 FQNNGV. The CDR3 loop spans 13 amino acids. The CDR3 DNA follows: TGTTCCAGCAGCTCCGGGGGCAATCAGCCCCAGCATTTT. Protein product: CSSSSGGNQPQHF.

This clonotype was recorded a few times. The rearrangement joins TRBV30 to TRBJ2-7, with TRBD1 identical over 10 bases. The ends lost 2 bases at V and 3 bases at J; junction bases unmatched: 16. Germline V gives CDR1 GTSNPN, CDR2 SVGIG (reference sequence). The CDR3 extends over 18 amino acids. The CDR3 is CAWSSDRGRGLSVYEQYF. CDR3 in DNA: TGTGCCTGGAGTTCCGACAGGGGGCGAGGACTCTCGGTCTACGAGCAGTACTTC.